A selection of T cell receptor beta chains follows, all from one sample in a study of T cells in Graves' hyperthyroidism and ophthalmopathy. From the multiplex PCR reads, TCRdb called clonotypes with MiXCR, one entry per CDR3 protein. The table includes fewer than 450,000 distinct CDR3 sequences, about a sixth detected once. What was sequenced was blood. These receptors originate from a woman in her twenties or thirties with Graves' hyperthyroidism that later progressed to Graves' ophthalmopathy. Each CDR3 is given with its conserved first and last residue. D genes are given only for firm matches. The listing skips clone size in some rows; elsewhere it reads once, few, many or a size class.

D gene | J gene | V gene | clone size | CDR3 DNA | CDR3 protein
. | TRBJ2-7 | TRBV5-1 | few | TGCGCCAGCAGCTTGCAGGGGCAATACTACGAGCAGTACTTC | CASSLQGQYYEQYF
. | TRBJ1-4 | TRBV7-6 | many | TGTGCCAGCAGTGGCCCATTGAGAAAACTGTTTTTT | CASSGPLRKLFF
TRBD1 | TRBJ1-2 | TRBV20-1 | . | TGCAGTGCTAGGGACAGGGCGACTAACTATGGCTACACCTTC | CSARDRATNYGYTF
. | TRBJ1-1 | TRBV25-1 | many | TGTGCCAGCAGTGAAAAACAGGGATTGTCGAACACTGAAGCTTTCTTT | CASSEKQGLSNTEAFF
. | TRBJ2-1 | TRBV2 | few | TGTGCCAGCAGTACTACAGGGGGGGCCTACAATGAGCAGTTCTTC | CASSTTGGAYNEQFF
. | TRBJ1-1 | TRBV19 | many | TGTGCCAGTACCAGGGGCGCACCCACTGAAGCTTTCTTT | CASTRGAPTEAFF
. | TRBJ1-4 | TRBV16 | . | TGTGCCAGCGCGACGACAGATAATAATGAAAAACTGTTTTTT | CASATTDNNEKLFF
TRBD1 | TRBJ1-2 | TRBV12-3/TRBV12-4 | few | TGTGCCAGCAAAGCGACAGGGGATCATGGTGGCTACACCTTC | CASKATGDHGGYTF
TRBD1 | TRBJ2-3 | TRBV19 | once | TGTGCCAGTAGTACTAGGACAGGGGGTGGCACAGATACGCAGTATTTT | CASSTRTGGGTDTQYF
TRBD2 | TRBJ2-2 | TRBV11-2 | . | TGTGCCAGCAGCTTACGCCCCGGTCTAGCGGGAGATACCGGGGAGCTGTTTTTT | CASSLRPGLAGDTGELFF
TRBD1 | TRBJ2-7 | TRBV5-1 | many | TGCGCCAGCAGCTTGGAATTATTCACCTTCCGGGACAGGCCCTACGAGCAGTACTTC | CASSLELFTFRDRPYEQYF
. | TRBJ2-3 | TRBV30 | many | TGTGCCTGGAGTCCCGGGGTTGGAGATACGCAGTATTTT | CAWSPGVGDTQYF
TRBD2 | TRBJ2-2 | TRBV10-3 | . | TGTGCCATCAGTGAGTCGTCGCGGGGGTTTCAAAACACCGGGGAGCTGTTTTTT | CAISESSRGFQNTGELFF
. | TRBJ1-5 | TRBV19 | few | TGTGCCAGTAGTATAGTCGGGGGACAAGATAGCAATCAGCCCCAGCATTTT | CASSIVGGQDSNQPQHF
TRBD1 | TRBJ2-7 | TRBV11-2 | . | TGTGCCAGCAGCATAGACAGGGTCTCCTACGAGCAGTACTTC | CASSIDRVSYEQYF
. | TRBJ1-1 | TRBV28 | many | TGTGCCAGCAGTTTAAGGGGAGCAGGCGTGATGAACACTGAAGCTTTCTTT | CASSLRGAGVMNTEAFF
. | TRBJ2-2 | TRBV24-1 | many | TGTGCCACCAGTGACAGCCCCGGGAACACCGGGGAGCTGTTTTTT | CATSDSPGNTGELFF
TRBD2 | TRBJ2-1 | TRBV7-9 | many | TGTGCCAGCAGCGACGACCTAGCGGGTCCCTACAATGAGCAGTTCTTC | CASSDDLAGPYNEQFF
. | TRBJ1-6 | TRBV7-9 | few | TGTGCCAGCAGCTTAGGTTCATCGGGGCCATCACCCCTCCACTTT | CASSLGSSGPSPLHF
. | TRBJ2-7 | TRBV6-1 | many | TGTGCCAGCAGTGAAAGTTGGAGCGACGAGCAGTACTTC | CASSESWSDEQYF
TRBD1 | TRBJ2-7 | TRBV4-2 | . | TGTGCCAGCGGGACAGGGTGGTTGGGCGAGCAGTACTTC | CASGTGWLGEQYF
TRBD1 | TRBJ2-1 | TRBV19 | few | TGTGCCAGTAGTTCCGAACCAAGCACCGGGACAGGGTACGGTGAGCAGTTCTTC | CASSSEPSTGTGYGEQFF
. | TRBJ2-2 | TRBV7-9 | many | TGTGCCAGCAGCTCGACGGGGTCTAACACCGGGGAGCTGTTTTTT | CASSSTGSNTGELFF
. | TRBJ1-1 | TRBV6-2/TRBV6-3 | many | TGTGCCAGCAGTTACTTGACAGGATTGAACACTGAAGCTTTCTTT | CASSYLTGLNTEAFF
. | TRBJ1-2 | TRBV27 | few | TGTGCCAGCAGTTTCTCCGGGATCCCCTATGGCTACACCTTC | CASSFSGIPYGYTF
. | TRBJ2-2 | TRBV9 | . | TGTGCCAGCAGTCAAGGAAGGGGGGGCGAGGGCGGGGAGCTGTTTTTT | CASSQGRGGEGGELFF
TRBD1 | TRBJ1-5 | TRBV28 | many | TGTGCCAGCAGTCCGACAGGGTTGAGCAATCAGCCCCAGCATTTT | CASSPTGLSNQPQHF
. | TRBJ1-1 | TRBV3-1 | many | TGTGCCAGCAGCCAAGTTTACGCTGAAGCTTTCTTT | CASSQVYAEAFF